A selection of T cell receptor beta chains follows, all from one sample in a study of blood T cell repertoires in COVID-19. Using immunoSEQ multiplex PCR, the repertoire was profiled, and TCRdb retains in-frame clones only, with some absent. The sample has a few hundred thousand clones, approximately 84% seen once. Material: PBMCs or T cells enriched from blood (not recorded which). The origin of the receptors is a woman under 40 who had recovered from COVID-19. Both conserved end residues are part of each CDR3. D genes are given only for firm matches. Rows give clone size only sometimes, using once, few, many, or a class for an expanded clone.

clone size	D gene	J gene	V gene	CDR3 DNA	CDR3 protein
.	TRBD1	TRBJ1-4	TRBV7-8	TGTGCCAGCAGCTACCGGGACAGCGGTCGGGGAGAAAAACTGTTTTTT	CASSYRDSGRGEKLFF
few	.	TRBJ1-5	TRBV7-9	TGTGCCAGCAGCTTAGGGGGGCTAGATCAGCCCCAGCATTTT	CASSLGGLDQPQHF
.	TRBD1	TRBJ2-3	TRBV6-4	TGTGCCATTTCGACAGGGCCGGGGGATACGCAGTATTTT	CAISTGPGDTQYF
.	.	TRBJ1-4	TRBV28	TGTGCCAGCTACCCCTACGGGGATGAAAAACTGTTTTTT	CASYPYGDEKLFF
.	.	TRBJ2-3	TRBV28	TGTGCCAGCAACCGCGCGGGAAGATTAGTATCAGATACGCAGTATTTT	CASNRAGRLVSDTQYF
.	.	TRBJ1-6	TRBV6-7	TGTGCCAGCAGGCGGACTGGAAATTCACCCCTCCACTTT	CASRRTGNSPLHF
.	TRBD1	TRBJ1-5	TRBV19	TGTGCCAGTAGTGCGACAGGGGGATTTAGCAATCAGCCCCAGCATTTT	CASSATGGFSNQPQHF
.	.	TRBJ2-7	TRBV12-3/TRBV12-4	TGTGCCAGCAGTTTGGCGGCCCCCTCCGAGCAGTACTTC	CASSLAAPSEQYF
.	TRBD1	TRBJ1-6	TRBV9	TGTGCCAGCAGCGTAGGGGACAGACCCTCCTATAATTCACCCCTCCACTTT	CASSVGDRPSYNSPLHF
.	TRBD1	TRBJ2-6	TRBV19	TGTGCCAGTAGTACCGGGACAGGGGTTGCTGGGGCCAACGTCCTGACTTTC	CASSTGTGVAGANVLTF
.	TRBD1	TRBJ1-2	TRBV30	TGTGCCTGGAGCCCACCGGGGACAGGGGCCTATGGCTACACCTTC	CAWSPPGTGAYGYTF
.	.	TRBJ1-6	TRBV5-1	TGCGCCAGCACCGTAAGGGCAGGGGAGAATTCACCCCTCCACTTT	CASTVRAGENSPLHF
once	.	TRBJ1-1	TRBV28	TGTGCCAGCAGCCGACAGGAATGGACTGAAGCTTTCTTT	CASSRQEWTEAFF
.	.	TRBJ1-3	TRBV6-5	TGTGCCAGCAAATCAGGGCCCGGAAACACCATATATTTT	CASKSGPGNTIYF
.	TRBD1	TRBJ1-2	TRBV6-5	TGTGCCAGCCTGACCACAGGGGGCTATGGCTACACCTTC	CASLTTGGYGYTF
once	TRBD2	TRBJ2-7	TRBV5-1	TGCGCCAGCAGCGGCATAGCGGGGGCGATCGAGGACGAGCAGTACTTC	CASSGIAGAIEDEQYF
few	.	TRBJ2-6	TRBV19	TGTGCCAGTAATCTTGGCACTGGGGCCAACGTCCTGACTTTC	CASNLGTGANVLTF
.	.	TRBJ2-1	TRBV27	TGTGCCAGCAGTTTAGTTCCGGGATTCGTCAATGAGCAGTTCTTC	CASSLVPGFVNEQFF
few	TRBD1	TRBJ1-6	TRBV19	TGTGCCAGTAGGGCTGAACCGGGACAGGTCTCCTATAATTCACCCCTCCACTTT	CASRAEPGQVSYNSPLHF
.	TRBD2	TRBJ2-3	TRBV10-3	TGTGCCATCAGTGAGTCCGAAGGACTAGGAACAGATACGCAGTATTTT	CAISESEGLGTDTQYF
.	.	TRBJ2-1	TRBV25-1	TGTGCCAGCGGCAAGGAGGGGGGGTTATACAATGAGCAGTTCTTC	CASGKEGGLYNEQFF
.	.	TRBJ1-4	TRBV3-1/TRBV3-2	TGTGCCAGCAGCCTAGAGCAGAAACTGTTTTTT	CASSLEQKLFF
.	TRBD1	TRBJ2-7	TRBV2	TGTGCCAGCAGTGACTCAGGGGGCTGGTACGAGCAGTACTTC	CASSDSGGWYEQYF
.	.	TRBJ1-2	TRBV27	TGTGCCAGCAGTTTTTGGGGAGGTCGTGGCTACACCTTC	CASSFWGGRGYTF
.	TRBD2	TRBJ2-1	TRBV15	TGTGCCACCAGCGGTACTAGCGGGGGTGATGAGCAGTTCTTC	CATSGTSGGDEQFF
.	.	TRBJ2-7	TRBV29-1	TGCAGCGTTGATAACGGGTGGGAGCAGTACTTC	CSVDNGWEQYF
.	.	TRBJ1-2	TRBV30	TGTGCCTGGAACCGCCGGGACACCCTTGAGGGCTACACCTTC	CAWNRRDTLEGYTF
.	TRBD1	TRBJ2-7	TRBV5-1	TGCGCCAGCAGCTTCGGGGCAGGGGGCGAGCAGTACTTC	CASSFGAGGEQYF
.	TRBD2	TRBJ2-1	TRBV19	TGTGCCACTAACTTAAATGGACTAGCGGACTACAATGAGCAGTTCTTC	CATNLNGLADYNEQFF
once	.	TRBJ2-1	TRBV7-8	TGTGCCAGCAGCTTAGATGGGAGCACAGTATACAATGAGCAGTTCTTC	CASSLDGSTVYNEQFF
.	.	TRBJ1-1	TRBV28	TGTGCCAGCAGTTTTAACGAGGGCCTCGAAGCTTTCTTT	CASSFNEGLEAFF
.	TRBD1	TRBJ1-2	TRBV30	TGTGCCTGGGACCCGGGACAGGGGTATGGCTACACCTTC	CAWDPGQGYGYTF
.	TRBD1	TRBJ2-1	TRBV5-1	TGCGCCAGCAGCTCCCATCCATCGGGCCATCCGGGACAGGGAAGCTCCTACAATGAGCAGTTCTTC	CASSSHPSGHPGQGSSYNEQFF
once	.	TRBJ1-3	TRBV5-4	TGTGCCAGCAGCATCGAGGGCTCTGGAAACACCATATATTTT	CASSIEGSGNTIYF
.	.	TRBJ2-3	TRBV18	TGTGCCAGCTCACCACCTCTGGCTTCTCCTAGCACAGATACGCAGTATTTT	CASSPPLASPSTDTQYF
.	.	TRBJ2-5	TRBV3-1/TRBV3-2	TGTGCCAGCAGCCAGGTCAGCCTCGACTTACAAGAGACCCAGTACTTC	CASSQVSLDLQETQYF
few	.	TRBJ1-5	TRBV9	TGTGCCAGCAGCGTAGGCGGGGCGAGCAATCAGCCCCAGCATTTT	CASSVGGASNQPQHF
few	.	TRBJ1-4	TRBV2	TGTGCCAGCAGTGGGACGGGAGCAACTAATGAAAAACTGTTTTTT	CASSGTGATNEKLFF
.	TRBD2	TRBJ2-1	TRBV2	TGTGCCAGCAGTGTGAGGGGTTTAGCGGGGGACAATGAGCAGTTCTTC	CASSVRGLAGDNEQFF
once	TRBD1	TRBJ2-2	TRBV19	TGTGCCAGTAGTGGTCGACAGGGGAACACCGGGGAGCTGTTTTTT	CASSGRQGNTGELFF
.	.	TRBJ2-7	TRBV5-6	TGTGCCAGCAGCTTGGGACAGGGAGGCTACTACGAGCAGTACTTC	CASSLGQGGYYEQYF
.	.	TRBJ1-1	TRBV30	TGTGCCTGGAGGGGCATCGGAAACACTGAAGCTTTCTTT	CAWRGIGNTEAFF